Listed below are T cell receptor beta chains from one sample, sequenced in a study of cytotoxic CD8 clonotypes in ibrutinib-treated CLL. Assay used: immunoSEQ multiplex PCR; TCRdb lists only in-frame clones, some missing. The sample has some 200,000 clones, around 75% seen once. The input for sequencing was PBMCs, taken after 12 months of ibrutinib treatment. The origin of the receptors is a human donor with chronic lymphocytic leukemia. The CDR3 runs from the conserved cysteine through the conserved F or W. A D gene is named only where the DNA matches it firmly. Size is stated for part of the rows, as once, few or many counts, or as a class when the clone is expanded.

clone size,D gene,V gene,J gene,CDR3 protein,CDR3 DNA
few,.,TRBV7-2,TRBJ1-3,CASSSKGSSGNTIYF,TGTGCCAGCAGTTCAAAGGGTTCCTCTGGAAACACCATATATTTT
few,TRBD1,TRBV6-6,TRBJ2-7,CASSPGQRYEQYF,TGTGCCAGCAGCCCGGGACAGCGTTACGAGCAGTACTTC
many,TRBD2,TRBV9,TRBJ2-5,CASSKGLAGVETQYF,TGTGCCAGCAGCAAGGGACTAGCGGGAGTGGAGACCCAGTACTTC
.,.,TRBV12-5,TRBJ2-6,CASSPSEFSGANVLTF,TGTGCTAGTAGTCCCTCCGAGTTCTCTGGGGCCAACGTCCTGACTTTC
.,.,TRBV6-5,TRBJ2-7,CASNLLGSSYEQYF,TGTGCCAGCAATCTCCTAGGGAGCTCCTACGAGCAGTACTTC
.,.,TRBV29-1,TRBJ2-1,CSVELGHLYNEQFF,TGCAGCGTTGAACTGGGACACCTCTACAATGAGCAGTTCTTC
once,TRBD2,TRBV29-1,TRBJ2-7,CSVLTSGNPYEQYF,TGCAGCGTTCTGACTAGCGGGAACCCCTACGAGCAGTACTTC
many,.,TRBV15,TRBJ1-5,CATSRRHQGNQPQHF,TGTGCCACCAGCAGACGTCACCAGGGCAATCAGCCCCAGCATTTT
few,TRBD1,TRBV5-4,TRBJ2-3,CASSYPGTVHTDTQYF,TGTGCCAGCAGCTACCCCGGGACAGTCCACACAGATACGCAGTATTTT
.,.,TRBV30,TRBJ1-5,CAWSVRFGGRRSNQPQHF,TGTGCCTGGAGTGTACGTTTCGGGGGGCGTAGGAGCAATCAGCCCCAGCATTTT
.,.,TRBV5-5,TRBJ2-6,CASSLFTGTVSGANVLTF,TGTGCCAGCAGCTTGTTCACAGGAACCGTCTCTGGGGCCAACGTCCTGACTTTC
.,.,TRBV11-2,TRBJ2-1,CASSLGEQFF,TGTGCCAGCAGCCTGGGGGAGCAGTTCTTC
many,TRBD1,TRBV28,TRBJ2-3,CASSLYRGRYTQYF,TGTGCCAGCAGTTTATACAGGGGGCGGTATACGCAGTATTTT
few,TRBD1,TRBV2,TRBJ1-2,CASSVDRGGGYTF,TGTGCCAGCAGTGTCGACAGGGGAGGAGGCTACACCTTC
once,.,TRBV29-1,TRBJ1-5,CSVPLRARGSDQPQHF,TGCAGCGTCCCCCTCCGGGCCAGGGGCTCGGATCAGCCCCAGCATTTT
.,TRBD1,TRBV6-5,TRBJ1-1,CASSGTGADTEAFF,TGTGCCAGCAGTGGGACAGGGGCGGACACTGAAGCTTTCTTT
.,.,TRBV9,TRBJ1-5,CASSVEGENQPQHF,TGTGCCAGCAGCGTAGAGGGGGAGAATCAGCCCCAGCATTTT
.,TRBD2,TRBV15,TRBJ2-1,CATSRNLAGGAMGQFF,TGTGCCACCAGCAGGAACCTAGCGGGGGGGGCGATGGGGCAGTTCTTC
.,.,TRBV29-1,TRBJ2-7,CSADGASASYEQYF,TGCAGCGCCGACGGGGCTTCGGCCTCCTACGAGCAGTACTTC
.,.,TRBV7-9,TRBJ1-2,CASSLGGGLQRYYGYTF,TGTGCCAGCAGCTTAGGTGGGGGACTGCAGCGGTACTATGGCTACACCTTC
.,TRBD2,TRBV30,TRBJ2-1,CAWSHTSGRLNEQFF,TGTGCCTGGAGTCATACTAGCGGGAGATTGAATGAGCAGTTCTTC
.,.,TRBV30,TRBJ2-7,CAWSRAPDKYEQYF,TGTGCCTGGAGTCGAGCCCCGGATAAATACGAGCAGTACTTC
.,.,TRBV6-4,TRBJ2-1,CASSRRARDEQFF,TGTGCCAGCAGTCGGAGGGCCCGCGATGAGCAGTTCTTC
.,.,TRBV29-1,TRBJ2-1,CSVEGPLRRSYNEQFF,TGCAGCGTTGAAGGGCCCCTAAGGCGGTCCTACAATGAGCAGTTCTTC
.,.,TRBV27,TRBJ2-1,CASSEAGLSQIF,TGTGCCAGCAGTGAAGCCGGACTAAGCCAGATCTTC